One sample yielded the 27 T cell receptor beta chains listed below, sequenced in a study of beta chain features in type 1 diabetes. What was sequenced were expressed TCRB transcripts, since all of the isolated RNA had been reverse transcribed. The data were produced by immunoSEQ multiplex PCR, yet TCRdb's version contains in-frame clones alone and is incomplete. The data hold 200,000 to 250,000 clones, with less than 35% observed a single time. Sequenced: central memory CD4+ T cells from blood. These receptors were taken from a man under 40 in good health.

This rearrangement joins TRBV2 to TRBJ2-1, with a weak D call TRBD1 (6 bases). Trimming stripped 6 bases from V and 6 bases from J, with 18 bases between. The germline CDR1 and CDR2 sequences are SNHLY and FYNNEI. This CDR3 is built from 15 residues. The CDR3 loop is CASRPTGSGGNEQFF. The CDR3 coding sequence is TGTGCCAGCAGGCCCACAGGGAGCGGTGGCAATGAGCAGTTCTTC.

This clone was found a few times. The chain combines TRBV30 with TRBJ1-1, with 7 bases lining up with TRBD1. The J segment lost 6 bases and the V segment lost 0 bases, leaving 4 bases of the junction unmatched. The CDR3 covers 13 residues. Germline CDR1 reads GTSNPN; CDR2 reads SVGIG (reference sequence). CDR3 coding DNA: TGTGCCTGGAGTGTACACAGGGGCGCTGAAGCTTTCTTT. Translated: CAWSVHRGAEAFF. The entire variable domain, with the rest obtained from reference TRBV30 and TRBJ1-1, is as follows: SQTIHQWPATLVQPVGSPLSLECTVEGTSNPNLYWYRQAAGRGLQLLFYSVGIGQISSEVPQNLSASRPQDRQFILSSKKLLLSDSGFYLCAWSVHRGAEAFFGQGTRLTVV.

J is TRBJ2-7 and V is TRBV28; D is perhaps TRBD1 (6 bases). Germline loops: CDR1 MDHEN, CDR2 SYDVKM. Trimming left V 6 bases short and J 2 bases short, with 14 bases between. The CDR3 spans 14 residues. The CDR3 is CASRDSRSAYEQYF. CDR3 nucleotide sequence: TGTGCCAGCAGGGACAGTAGAAGCGCCTACGAGCAGTACTTC.

This clone was recorded a few times. V usage is TRBV7-2 and J usage is TRBJ2-2; 11 bases line up with TRBD2. Germline CDR1 reads SGHTA; CDR2 reads FQGNSA. The junction had 6 bases not matched to a gene; V was cut back by 5 bases and J by 7 bases. The CDR3 sequence is 15 residues long. CDR3 protein: CASSRTSGYGGELFF. The CDR3 region has the DNA TGTGCCAGCAGCCGGACTAGCGGGTACGGCGGGGAGCTGTTTTTT. Complete variable domain (other parts from reference TRBV7-2 and TRBJ2-2): GAGVSQSPSNKVTEKGKDVELRCDPISGHTALYWYRQSLGQGLEFLIYFQGNSAPDKSGLPSDRFSAERTGGSVSTLTIQRTQQEDSAVYLCASSRTSGYGGELFFGEGSRLTVL.

The table lists this clone with a few counts. The chain employs TRBV18 and TRBJ2-1, with D hard to call. Germline values: CDR1 KGHSH, CDR2 LQKENI. Trimming removed 6 bases at V and 6 bases at J, with 12 bases between. CDR3 length: 13 amino acids. This CDR3 is CASSPRLGNEQFF. In DNA form, the CDR3 reads TGTGCCAGCTCTCCTCGTCTAGGCAATGAGCAGTTCTTC.

J is TRBJ1-2 and V is TRBV4-1; no clear D gene. Germline CDR1 and CDR2: MGHRA and YSYEKL. Trimming took off 1 base at V and 4 bases at J, with 7 bases between the two ends. The CDR3 extends over 13 amino acids. DNA of the CDR3: TGCGCCAGCAGCCAAGTTGGCGGCTATGGCTACACCTTC. Amino acids: CASSQVGGYGYTF.

The table lists this clone with a few counts. The CDR3 DNA follows: TGTGCCACCGCAGGGTCTGGCACAGATACGCAGTATTTT. This gives the protein CATAGSGTDTQYF. The chain employs TRBV19 and TRBJ2-3, with D possibly being TRBD1 (5 bases). Germline CDR1 and CDR2: LNHDA and SQIVND (reference sequence). The CDR3 sequence is 13 residues long. Trimming took off 10 bases at V and 1 base at J, with 12 bases between the two ends.

The V and J genes are TRBV30 and TRBJ2-5; D not certain. This CDR3 has 16 residues. Germline CDR1 reads GTSNPN; CDR2 reads SVGIG (reference sequence). Between the trimmed V and J ends, which lost 1 base and 5 bases, there was a span of 20 bases. In DNA, the CDR3 is TGTGCCTGGAGTGCGGGCCCGACGGCCTGGACCGAGACCCAGTACTTC. Residues: CAWSAGPTAWTETQYF.

This clone was counted only a few times. V usage is TRBV18 and J usage is TRBJ2-3, with D perhaps TRBD1 or TRBD2 (5 bases each). Trimming removed 2 bases at V and 9 bases at J, with 18 bases between. Germline CDR1 is KGHSH and CDR2 is LQKENI. CDR3 length: 15 amino acids. The CDR3 protein is CASSPEGPPKGTQYF. CDR3 bases: TGTGCCAGCTCACCAGAGGGACCTCCGAAGGGGACGCAGTATTTT. The full variable domain, in which reference TRBV18 and TRBJ2-3 provide the parts outside the CDR3, is NAGVMQNPRHLVRRRGQEARLRCSPMKGHSHVYWYRQLPEEGLKFMVYLQKENIIDESGMPKERFSAEFPKEGPSILRIQQVVRGDSAAYFCASSPEGPPKGTQYFGPGTRLTVL.

This clone was counted only a few times. The chain employs TRBV23-1 and TRBJ2-5, with D possibly matching TRBD2 (6 bases). TRBV23-1 is an ORF for which the function is uncertain. The CDR3 is made up of 21 amino acids. With 0 bases removed from V and 5 bases from J, the gap between germline ends came to 31 bases. The CDR3 sequence is CASSQSDPRGCGPRGPETQYF. The CDR3 DNA is TGCGCCAGCAGTCAATCGGACCCCCGGGGGTGCGGACCGCGGGGTCCGGAGACCCAGTACTTC.

Worth noting for this clone: One end of the junction is discordant with germline, which a read error may explain. CDR3 bases: TGTGCCAGCAGCTCCCCGGGACAGGTGATGGATTTT. Amino acids: CASSSPGQVMDF. V gene TRBV5-4 combines with J gene TRBJ2-3; 8 nucleotides align to TRBD1. The CDR3 has 12 amino acids. The V gene's germline CDR1 is SGHNT and CDR2 YYREEE (reference sequence).

This clone was seen a handful of times. The V gene is TRBV7-2, the J gene TRBJ1-1; D gene uncertain. The CDR3 consists of 13 residues. Germline lookup yields CDR1 SGHTA and CDR2 FQGNSA. The germline V and J ends were trimmed by 3 bases and 4 bases, with 9 bases remaining between them. In DNA form, the CDR3 reads TGTGCCAGCAGCTTGCCCTCTTTCACTGAAGCTTTCTTT. This translates into CASSLPSFTEAFF.

Of note for this clone: Other DNA sequences from this sample encode an identical CDR3 as well. The J gene is TRBJ1-5, the V gene TRBV7-2; unclear D gene. V was shortened by 5 bases and J by 6 bases, with 11 bases between the two germline ends. CDR3 length: 13 amino acids. Per the germline V gene, CDR1 is SGHTA and CDR2 is FQGNSA. Here the CDR3 DNA reads TGTGCCAGCAGCCTGGACTTCGGTCAGCCCCAGCATTTT. Its protein is CASSLDFGQPQHF.

The V and J genes are TRBV6-5 and TRBJ2-1; TRBD2 aligns across 9 bases. The CDR3 consists of 16 residues. CDR1 is MNHEY and CDR2 is SVGAGI in the germline V gene. V shed 1 base and J 7 bases; nucleotides not matched to a gene: 8. The DNA of the CDR3 is TGTGCCAGCAGTTACTTCGGCGGGGGGGCCCAAAATGAGCAGTTCTTC. Protein: CASSYFGGGAQNEQFF.

The sample holds a few counts of this clone. This rearrangement joins TRBV7-2 to TRBJ2-4; maybe TRBD2 (6 bases). Germline V gene data show CDR1 as SGHTA and CDR2 as FQGNSA. CDR3 size: 15 residues. V lost 5 bases to trimming and J lost 7 bases, with 18 bases between them. The CDR3 reads CASSGDSGWGNIQYF. The CDR3 DNA follows: TGTGCCAGCAGCGGGGACTCGGGCTGGGGGAACATTCAGTACTTC.

This chain uses TRBV29-1 with TRBJ2-1; a weak D match, TRBD1 (6 bases). Germline CDR1 SQVTM, CDR2 ANQGSEA. V was pared by 7 bases and J by 9 bases, with 13 bases between. The length of the CDR3 is 11 residues. The CDR3 DNA sequence: TGCAGCGCACCAGGGGATCGTGAGCAGTTCTTC. Its translation: CSAPGDREQFF.

This rearrangement joins TRBV6-5 to TRBJ2-3; 8 bases are a match to TRBD2. Trimming at V came to 2 bases and at J to 4 bases, leaving 5 bases not matched to a gene. The CDR3 has 15 amino acids. CDR1 is MNHEY and CDR2 is SVGAGI in the germline V gene. The DNA for the CDR3 is TGTGCCAGCAGTTACCGCGGACTAGCAGCAGATACGCAGTATTTT. This sequence encodes CASSYRGLAADTQYF.

DNA of the CDR3: TGTGCCAGCAGCTTCGGGGGGGCCGCAGATACGCAGTATTTT. Translating gives CASSFGGAADTQYF. This sequence joins TRBV7-9 and TRBJ2-3, with TRBD2 matching over 8 bases. The CDR3 length is 14 residues. CDR1 is SEHNR, CDR2 FQNEAQ, per germline (reference sequence). Unmatched junction bases numbered 3, after V lost 3 bases and J lost 4 bases.

This clone was counted at least ten times. The chain combines TRBV30 with TRBJ2-7; 8 bases match TRBD1. Per the germline V gene, CDR1 is GTSNPN and CDR2 is SVGIG (reference sequence). The CDR3 loop spans 16 amino acids. Trimming took 8 bases from V and 0 from J; bases not matched to a gene: 15. The CDR3: CAVSGVVGQDSYEQYF. CDR3 in DNA: TGTGCCGTCTCAGGGGTTGTGGGACAGGACTCCTACGAGCAGTACTTC.

This clone was recorded a few times. CDR3 amino acids: CASSQGFGQETQYF. DNA for the CDR3: TGCGCCAGCAGCCAAGGTTTCGGCCAAGAGACCCAGTACTTC. The genes are TRBV4-1 and TRBJ2-5; unclear D gene. Trimming cost V 1 base and J 1 base, with 7 bases left between them. There are 14 residues in the CDR3. Per the germline V gene, CDR1 is MGHRA and CDR2 is YSYEKL.

The chain recombines TRBV18 with TRBJ2-5, with D uncertain. With 6 bases removed from V and 1 base from J, the gap between germline ends came to 9 bases. Germline lookup yields CDR1 KGHSH and CDR2 LQKENI. CDR3 length: 13 residues. The CDR3 reads CASSGGVQETQYF. The CDR3 DNA reads as TGTGCCAGCTCGGGCGGCGTCCAAGAGACCCAGTACTTC. Looking up the rest from reference TRBV18 and TRBJ2-5 gives the full variable domain: NAGVMQNPRHLVRRRGQEARLRCSPMKGHSHVYWYRQLPEEGLKFMVYLQKENIIDESGMPKERFSAEFPKEGPSILRIQQVVRGDSAAYFCASSGGVQETQYFGPGTRLLVL.

This clone was counted only a few times. Here the CDR3 reads CSAWDRPYEQYF. The DNA for the CDR3 is TGCAGCGCCTGGGACCGACCCTACGAGCAGTACTTC. The V gene is TRBV29-1, the J gene TRBJ2-7; TRBD1 or TRBD2 may be the D gene (5 bases each). The CDR3 covers 12 residues. Germline V gene data show CDR1 as SQVTM and CDR2 as ANQGSEA. Trimming stripped 7 bases from V and 2 bases from J, with 12 bases between.

This clone was observed many times. Here the CDR3 DNA reads TGCGCCAGCAGCCCCGGACTAGCGGGAGGCCCTCGCGAGCAGTACTTC. Translated, it gives CASSPGLAGGPREQYF. The genes are TRBV10-2 and TRBJ2-7, with 14 positions matching TRBD2. V trimming: 6 bases; J trimming: 6 bases; junction bases outside the gene matches: 10. Germline values: CDR1 WSHSY, CDR2 SAAADI. This CDR3 spans 16 amino acids.

The gene calls are TRBV10-3 and TRBJ1-5; D is unresolved. The CDR3 extends over 14 amino acids. The V end lost 3 bases, the J end lost 2 bases, and 8 bases lay between the germline ends. CDR1 is ENHRY and CDR2 is SYGVKD in the germline V gene. The CDR3 region has the DNA TGTGCCATCAGTGATGGTGGTGGCAATCAGCCCCAGCATTTT. Protein sequence: CAISDGGGNQPQHF.

The chain combines TRBV5-1 with TRBJ2-2; D possibly uses TRBD1 or TRBD2 (5 bases each). CDR1 and CDR2 from the germline V gene are SGHRS and YFSETQ. V shed 2 bases and J shed 4 bases, with 12 bases lying between them. The CDR3 loop spans 15 amino acids. The CDR3 loop is CASSFVAGSTGELFF. The CDR3 DNA sequence: TGCGCCAGCAGCTTTGTAGCAGGGAGCACCGGGGAGCTGTTTTTT.

This chain uses TRBV11-3 with TRBJ2-1; 12 bases match TRBD2. The CDR3 spans 15 residues. Germline assignment: CDR1 SGHNT and CDR2 YENEEA. Trimming at V came to 4 bases and at J to 10 bases, leaving 8 bases not matched to a gene. The CDR3 reads CASSSPSSGGAEQFF. As DNA, the CDR3 is TGTGCCAGCAGCTCCCCGTCTAGCGGGGGGGCCGAGCAGTTCTTC. The full variable domain, its missing parts supplied by reference TRBV11-3 and TRBJ2-1, is EAGVVQSPRYKIIEKKQPVAFWCNPISGHNTLYWYLQNLGQGPELLIRYENEEAVDDSQLPKDRFSAERLKGVDSTLKIQPAELGDSAVYLCASSSPSSGGAEQFFGPGTRLTVL.

This clone was counted between two and nine times. CDR3 sequence reads: CASSSGTENEQFF. In DNA, the CDR3 is TGTGCCAGCAGCTCCGGGACGGAGAATGAGCAGTTCTTC. V usage is TRBV7-2 and J usage is TRBJ2-1; D could derive from TRBD1 or TRBD2 (5 bases each). The CDR3 totals 13 residues. Trimming pared 4 bases from V and 7 bases from J, leaving 11 bases between. Germline loops: CDR1 SGHTA, CDR2 FQGNSA. Based on the CDR3 plus reference TRBV7-2 and TRBJ2-1, the full variable domain is GAGVSQSPSNKVTEKGKDVELRCDPISGHTALYWYRQSLGQGLEFLIYFQGNSAPDKSGLPSDRFSAERTGGSVSTLTIQRTQQEDSAVYLCASSSGTENEQFFGPGTRLTVL.